This passage covers 23 T cell receptor beta chains from one sample sequenced in a study of PD-1 blockade in classical Hodgkin lymphoma (dated by TCRdb to 2019 to 2021). Explained via the paper, the time point label denotes: cycle 1 day 1 (C1D1), immediately before nivolumab initiation. All trial patients had relapsed after autologous stem cell transplantation, with cohorts A, B and C differing in prior brentuximab vedotin exposure. To prepare the library, the immunoSEQ multiplex PCR assay was applied. The source is immuneACCESS, and TCRdb retained only in-frame sequences with V and J called. Part of the clones is not carried over; for the studies checked, unresolved V genes explain less than half of this, and the remainder is unexplained. The sample includes some 100,000 clones, with 92% observed a single time. Roughly 3% of the sample is in the top ten clones. The specimen comprised peripheral blood mononuclear cells (PBMCs), sampled at baseline. The receptors were gathered from a human donor with classical Hodgkin lymphoma.

This sequence joins TRBV9 and TRBJ1-1; D is unresolved. Trimming took off 0 bases at V and 3 bases at J, with 9 bases between the two ends. The CDR3 covers 14 residues. Looked up from germline, CDR1 is SGDLS and CDR2 is YYNGEE. The CDR3 spells CASSVDLRDTEAFF. CDR3 coding DNA: TGTGCCAGCAGCGTAGACTTGCGGGACACTGAAGCTTTCTTT.

The chain combines TRBV19 with TRBJ1-5; 9 bases are shared with TRBD1. CDR1 is LNHDA and CDR2 is SQIVND in the germline V gene (reference sequence). CDR3 length: 16 residues. Trimming removed 3 bases from V and 5 bases from J; junction bases left unmatched: 8. The CDR3 region has the DNA TGTGCCAGTAGTATCACCGGGACAGGGTCGCATCAGCCCCAGCATTTT. It is translated as CASSITGTGSHQPQHF.

This chain uses TRBV2 with TRBJ2-6, with D possibly being TRBD1 (6 bases). Germline V CDR1 and CDR2: SNHLY, FYNNEI. V was clipped by 6 bases and J by 3 bases, with 18 bases between them. The CDR3 consists of 17 residues. CDR3 DNA sequence: TGTGCCAGCAGCCGCCCACAGGGTTGGCGTGGGGCCAACGTCCTGACTTTC. Translated: CASSRPQGWRGANVLTF.

This clone was found once. The gene calls are TRBV19 and TRBJ1-5; D perhaps matches TRBD1 (5 bases). Germline assignment: CDR1 LNHDA and CDR2 SQIVND (reference sequence). The CDR3 length is 15 residues. The ends were cut back, 3 bases at V and 2 bases at J, with 11 bases in the middle. The CDR3 DNA follows: TGTGCCAGTAGTATCCGGCTAGGGGGCAATCAGCCCCAGCATTTT. Its translation: CASSIRLGGNQPQHF.

This sequence joins TRBV5-1 and TRBJ2-2; TRBD1 is a possible D gene (6 bases). V was pared by 5 bases and J by 1 base, with 12 bases between. This CDR3 has 15 residues. The germline gives CDR1 SGHRS, CDR2 YFSETQ. This CDR3 reads CASSFQQGNTGELFF. CDR3 coding DNA: TGCGCCAGCAGTTTCCAACAGGGGAACACCGGGGAGCTGTTTTTT.

The chain couples TRBV29-1 to TRBJ2-1; possibly TRBD1 for D (6 bases). This CDR3 has 14 residues. Germline CDR1 is SQVTM and CDR2 is ANQGSEA. V was pared by 8 bases and J by 8 bases, with 22 bases between. CDR3 DNA sequence: TGCAGCACATACAGGGCAGTCCCTTCGGATGAGCAGTTCTTC. Residues: CSTYRAVPSDEQFF.

The chain couples TRBV13 to TRBJ2-1; TRBD2 is a possible D gene (5 bases). CDR3 size: 14 residues. Looked up from germline, CDR1 is PRHDT and CDR2 is FYEKMQ (reference sequence). V lost 5 bases, J lost 7 bases, and 15 bases lay in between. The CDR3 bases are TGTGCCAGCAGCCCCCCGGCCCGGAGGAATGAGCAGTTCTTC. It encodes CASSPPARRNEQFF.

The DNA of the CDR3 is TGCGCCAGCAGCTTGGATATATCGACAGTGGCTGAAGCTTTCTTT. This encodes CASSLDISTVAEAFF. The V and J genes are TRBV5-1 and TRBJ1-1; maybe TRBD1 (5 bases). The CDR3 is 15 residues long. CDR1 and CDR2 from the germline V gene are SGHRS and YFSETQ. Trimming removed 0 bases at V and 6 bases at J, with 15 bases between.

V and J are TRBV5-4 and TRBJ2-1, with D tentatively TRBD1 (5 bases). This CDR3 has 13 residues. Germline CDR1 reads SGHNT; CDR2 reads YYREEE (reference sequence). V was clipped by 0 bases and J by 10 bases, with 11 bases between them. The CDR3 spells CASSLDRSGEQFF. The CDR3 DNA is TGTGCCAGCAGCTTGGACAGGTCAGGGGAGCAGTTCTTC.

J is TRBJ1-1 and V is TRBV19; D unclear. This CDR3 contains 15 residues. V lost 0 bases and J lost 4, with 12 bases in between. The germline gives CDR1 LNHDA, CDR2 SQIVND (reference sequence). CDR3 loop: CASSIDEGASTEAFF. The DNA of the CDR3 is TGTGCCAGTAGTATAGATGAGGGAGCGAGCACTGAAGCTTTCTTT.

This clone has only one observation. The chain is built from TRBV28 and TRBJ2-3, with a weak D call TRBD1 (6 bases). V was clipped by 5 bases and J by 0 bases, with 9 bases between them. Per the germline V gene, CDR1 is MDHEN and CDR2 is SYDVKM. This CDR3 spans 14 amino acids. The CDR3 coding sequence is TGTGCCAGCAGTCCGGACAGCAGCACAGATACGCAGTATTTT. This encodes CASSPDSSTDTQYF.

The V and J genes are TRBV5-1 and TRBJ2-5; 8 bases are a match to TRBD1. The CDR3 is made up of 14 amino acids. V gave up 4 bases and J gave up 2 bases; unmatched junction bases: 4. The germline V gene encodes CDR1 SGHRS and CDR2 YFSETQ. The CDR3 protein is CASSPDRGQETQYF. CDR3 DNA sequence: TGCGCCAGCAGCCCTGACAGGGGTCAAGAGACCCAGTACTTC.

The chain combines TRBV9 with TRBJ2-7; the D gene is possibly TRBD2 (5 bases). CDR3 length: 14 amino acids. Between the trimmed V and J ends, which lost 3 bases and 2 bases, there was a span of 12 bases. Germline lookup yields CDR1 SGDLS and CDR2 YYNGEE. CDR3 amino acids: CASSGGGATYEQYF. CDR3 DNA: TGTGCCAGCAGCGGTGGAGGCGCGACCTACGAGCAGTACTTC.

V usage is TRBV6-5 and J usage is TRBJ2-3; weak D call: TRBD1 (5 bases). V lost 4 bases to trimming and J lost 0 bases, with 8 bases between them. Germline CDR1 and CDR2: MNHEY and SVGAGI. The CDR3 runs to 14 residues. The DNA for the CDR3 is TGTGCCAGCAGTTTGACAGTTAGCACAGATACGCAGTATTTT. Translation gives CASSLTVSTDTQYF.

V and J are TRBV11-2 and TRBJ1-1; no clear D gene. The CDR3 has 13 amino acids. The V gene's germline CDR1 is SGHAT and CDR2 FQNNGV. V was cut by 5 bases and J by 1 base, with 8 bases left in between. CDR3 loop: CASSPRRNTEAFF. DNA of the CDR3: TGTGCCAGCAGCCCCCGACGGAACACTGAAGCTTTCTTT. The entire variable domain, with the rest obtained from reference TRBV11-2 and TRBJ1-1, is as follows: EAGVAQSPRYKIIEKRQSVAFWCNPISGHATLYWYQQILGQGPKLLIQFQNNGVVDDSQLPKDRFSAERLKGVDSTLKIQPAKLEDSAVYLCASSPRRNTEAFFGQGTRLTVV.

This sequence joins TRBV27 and TRBJ2-7; 7 bases agree with TRBD1. The J segment lost 2 bases and the V segment lost 6 bases, leaving 4 bases of the junction unmatched. Germline CDR1 is MNHEY and CDR2 is SMNVEV (reference sequence). This CDR3 has 13 residues. CDR3 in DNA: TGTGCCAGCAGCCCGACAGGGACCTACGAGCAGTACTTC. Translated: CASSPTGTYEQYF.

The chain links TRBV5-1 to TRBJ2-7; 7 nucleotides line up with TRBD1. V trimming: 4 bases; J trimming: 2 bases; junction bases outside the gene matches: 15. Germline loops: CDR1 SGHRS, CDR2 YFSETQ. The CDR3 consists of 17 residues. The chain's CDR3 is CASSRTDKGAGTYEQYF. The CDR3 DNA follows: TGCGCCAGCAGCCGAACTGATAAGGGGGCCGGTACCTACGAGCAGTACTTC.

The chain combines TRBV7-9 with TRBJ2-7, with 7 positions matching TRBD1. The V segment lost 4 bases and the J segment 2 bases; nucleotides outside the gene matches: 11. CDR1 and CDR2 from the germline V gene are SEHNR and FQNEAQ (reference sequence). This CDR3 spans 16 amino acids. The CDR3 loop reads CASSSRQGKVPYEQYF. The CDR3 DNA follows: TGTGCCAGCAGCTCAAGACAGGGAAAGGTACCCTACGAGCAGTACTTC.

The chain links TRBV7-6 to TRBJ2-3; D may be TRBD1 or TRBD2 (5 bases each). Germline V gene data show CDR1 as SGHVS and CDR2 as FNYEAQ. This CDR3 has 13 amino acids. The V end was cut by 4 bases, the J end by 8 bases, with 13 bases between. CDR3 sequence reads: CASSSTGLATQYF. As DNA, the CDR3 is TGTGCCAGCAGCTCCACAGGACTGGCTACGCAGTATTTT.

On this clone itself: The sample has other DNA sequences that encode this CDR3 too. V is TRBV5-1 and J is TRBJ2-2; D possibly corresponds to TRBD2 (5 bases). With 0 bases removed from V and 5 bases from J, the gap between germline ends came to 5 bases. Germline loops: CDR1 SGHRS, CDR2 YFSETQ. This CDR3 contains 13 residues. The DNA of the CDR3 is TGCGCCAGCAGCTTGGGACTAACCGGGGAGCTGTTTTTT. Translated, it gives CASSLGLTGELFF. Based on the CDR3 plus reference TRBV5-1 and TRBJ2-2, the full variable domain is KAGVTQTPRYLIKTRGQQVTLSCSPISGHRSVSWYQQTPGQGLQFLFEYFSETQRNKGNFPGRFSGRQFSNSRSEMNVSTLELGDSALYLCASSLGLTGELFFGEGSRLTVL.

This clone has only a few counts. The chain joins TRBV29-1 to TRBJ1-1; TRBD1 might be the D (6 bases). Germline V gene data show CDR1 as SQVTM and CDR2 as ANQGSEA. The CDR3 covers 15 residues. V lost 3 bases, J lost 4 bases, and 18 bases lay in between. The CDR3 DNA reads TGCAGCGTTGAGTGGAGCAGGGGACGTTTCACTGAAGCTTTCTTT. Protein product: CSVEWSRGRFTEAFF.

The chain joins TRBV25-1 to TRBJ1-2; 7 bases map to TRBD1. With V trimmed by 3 bases and J by 5 bases, 9 bases remained unmatched. This CDR3 has 15 amino acids. CDR1 and CDR2 (germline): MGHDK, SYGVNS. The CDR3 region is CASSEPRQGVYGYTF. The CDR3 DNA follows: TGTGCCAGCAGTGAGCCCCGACAGGGAGTTTATGGCTACACCTTC.

The V gene is TRBV9, the J gene TRBJ2-6; perhaps TRBD2 as D (5 bases). Per the germline V gene, CDR1 is SGDLS and CDR2 is YYNGEE. This CDR3 spans 16 amino acids. V shed 1 base and J shed 1 base, with 9 bases lying between them. The CDR3 here is CASSVPGLSGANVLTF. The CDR3 nucleotides are TGTGCCAGCAGCGTACCGGGGTTATCTGGGGCCAACGTCCTGACTTTC.